Shown below are 5 T cell receptor beta chains from a single sample sequenced in a study of neurological immune-mediated disorders (dated by TCRdb to between 2019 and 2020). Libraries were built with 5' RACE. Reads for this sample came from an Illumina HiSeq 2500. TCRdb ran its own pipeline on the public reads, namely fastp trimming at Q25 and MiXCR clone calling, and kept in-frame beta chains. All rows with the same CDR3 protein become a single entry with the most common DNA and genes. The sample table holds tens of thousands of distinct CDR3 sequences, of which about 10% were seen once. The ten largest clonotypes hold roughly 21% of the sample. Input material: PBMCs. All receptors come from a woman aged 55-69 years with HTLV-1-associated myelopathy (HAM/TSP).

The rearrangement joins TRBV12-5 to TRBJ2-7; 7 bases match TRBD1. The germline V gene encodes CDR1 LGHNT and CDR2 FRNRAP. The junction had 3 bases not matched to a gene; V was cut back by 4 bases and J by 3 bases. The length of the CDR3 is 13 residues. The CDR3, as DNA: TGTGCTAGTGGTTCGGGACAGCTCTACGAGCAGTACTTC. Its translation is CASGSGQLYEQYF.

There are many counts of this clonotype. The CDR3 reads CASSWTPTGGQGYTF. The CDR3 DNA sequence: TGCGCCAGCAGCTGGACCCCGACAGGCGGACAGGGCTACACCTTC. The chain has TRBV5-1 and TRBJ1-2, with TRBD1 as a possible D gene (6 bases). The germline gives CDR1 SGHRS, CDR2 YFSETQ. The CDR3 spans 15 residues. Trimming cost V 3 bases and J 8 bases, with 20 bases left between them.

There are many counts of this clonotype. CDR3 bases: TGCAGCGTTGGGCGTCGGACAGGGGAACACTATGGCTACACCTTC. Encoded protein: CSVGRRTGEHYGYTF. The chain is built from TRBV29-1 and TRBJ1-2; 9 positions match TRBD1. Germline V gene sequence: CDR1 SQVTM, CDR2 ANQGSEA. V shed 4 bases and J 3 bases; nucleotides not matched to a gene: 9. The CDR3 contains 15 residues.

This clonotype came up many times. The genes are TRBV29-1 and TRBJ1-2; 12 positions match TRBD1. This CDR3 is built from 14 residues. Germline trimming cut 7 bases from V and 5 bases from J; bases unmatched to any gene: 8. Looked up from germline, CDR1 is SQVTM and CDR2 is ANQGSEA. In nucleotides, the CDR3 is TGCAGCGCAGCCCGGGACAGGGGGCATTATGGCTACACCTTC. Its translation is CSAARDRGHYGYTF.

This clonotype appeared many times. The V call is TRBV7-9, the J call TRBJ2-4; D possibly corresponds to TRBD1 (6 bases). Germline-derived CDR1 and CDR2 are SEHNR and FQNEAQ (reference sequence). CDR3 length: 19 amino acids. V lost 2 bases, J lost 0 bases, and 20 bases lay in between. The CDR3 bases are TGTGCCAGCAGCTTATATGGGGGCTGGGGGACATTAGCCAAAAACATTCAGTACTTC. Its protein product is CASSLYGGWGTLAKNIQYF.